A single count supports the clone carrying this T cell receptor (beta chain). The data were obtained in a study of blood T cell repertoires in COVID-19. Study details: Both acute and convalescent COVID-19 samples were obtained from the United States, Italy and Spain. PBMCs, B-cell-depleted T cells, or T cells were the source of the cDNA or gDNA that made up the material.

Original processing methods: It was from reference gene primer amplification that nucleated cell counts were estimated. Clones were read by immunoSEQ multiplex PCR, and TCRdb kept only the in-frame ones, dropping some. The V and J calls and the clone size are those of that table, but D and trimming were determined from the DNA. The table lists roughly 95,000 clones, more than 75% of them singletons. This CDR3 has 14 amino acids. Per germline, CDR1 SGHRS and CDR2 YFSETQ. V was shortened by 4 bases and J by 3 bases, with 14 bases between the two germline ends. The clonotype comes from an elderly man with acute or convalescent COVID-19. The sample consisted of peripheral blood. V gene TRBV5-1 combines with J gene TRBJ2-7, with D possibly TRBD1 on 5 matching bases. CDR3 nucleotides: TGCGCCAGCAGCCTTGCAGGGTTCCGCTACGAGCAGTACTTC. Protein product: CASSLAGFRYEQYF. Using reference TRBV5-1 and TRBJ2-7 for the parts outside the CDR3, the full variable domain is KAGVTQTPRYLIKTRGQQVTLSCSPISGHRSVSWYQQTPGQGLQFLFEYFSETQRNKGNFPGRFSGRQFSNSRSEMNVSTLELGDSALYLCASSLAGFRYEQYFGPGTRLTVT.